The entry below describes one TCR beta chain. The clone's antigen remains unknown. No quality values exist for individual bases; no much larger clone is one base distant. This sample is part of a study of cytomegalovirus exposure and HLA in healthy donors (dated by TCRdb to about 2017). Looking at the study overall: According to an earlier analysis of 587 of the donors, about 179 million T cells yielded 117 million unique TCR beta sequences and around 280 Gb of sequence data. The T cell repertoires of around 730 subjects were profiled by immunosequencing and related to cytomegalovirus serostatus. Among the roughly 390 genotyped donors, approximately 82% belonged to the genetic ancestry cluster associated with self-reported Caucasian donors. An early release covering more than 500 HLA-typed donors comprised approximately 300 gigabases of sequencing data and around 86 million unique TCR sequences. Typing coverage varied by locus: about 629-640 donors for A, B, C, DRB1 and DQB1; approximately 520 for DQA1; approximately 610 for DPA1; some 470 for DPB1. A later analysis re-analyzed previously published TCR beta repertoires from several hundred donors and added high-resolution HLA genotyping to study TCR occurrence patterns. To decide whether each TCR beta V gene segment behaved as functional or pseudogenic, an earlier analysis of some 580 of the donors relied on high-throughput TCR beta sequencing. In a later genetic analysis, genome-wide SNP genotypes for about 60% of the 666 donors were used, and that subset was treated as a discovery cohort. Roughly five DR-DQ haplotypes were handled as single units for association and clustering, since linkage in the cohort was strong. Among about 370 genotyped donors of the cohort, an average of roughly 230,000 unique TCR beta nucleotide sequences was sequenced per donor, of which about 19% were non-productive. The study was designed to test whether signatures of past pathogen exposure could be identified by cataloging public T cell receptors. HLA typing covered class I and class II loci at four-digit resolution. In addition to the first cohort of 666 subjects, a separate validation cohort of 130 or so different subjects was used. Rather than using new phenotypic data, the later analysis identified candidate immune exposures from TCR beta sequences and from how often those sequences occurred across donors. Donor age, sex, ethnicity and CMV serostatus were compiled alongside the repertoire data. To predict cytomegalovirus infection status, the study combined high-throughput TCR immunosequencing, statistical association of individual TCRs with disease status, and machine learning. All discovery cohort repertoires had been generated using a single sequencing platform.

The cohort consisted of approximately 670 healthy bone marrow donors. At the time of sampling, all cohort members were nominally healthy, though unrecorded immune exposures were likely present. The donor tested CMV seropositive and was one of the 289 seropositive cohort members. Each donor provided a peripheral blood sample, and peripheral blood mononuclear cells were used for TCR beta sequencing. The Qiagen DNeasy Blood Extraction Kit was used to extract genomic DNA from the blood cell samples. Library preparation used the immunoSEQ multiplex PCR assay. The multiplex PCR relied on a mix of 60 forward primers for TCR Vbeta segments and 13 reverse primers for TCR Jbeta segments. The CDR3 region of rearranged TCR beta genes was amplified from genomic DNA by a multiplex PCR assay. On the Illumina HiSeq System, the amplified TCR beta libraries were sequenced as 87-base-pair reads. The paper's processing steps were these. A later analysis counted 75 million to 100 million unique TCR beta chains across the 550 to 800 repertoires, and approximately 11 million of these chains were shared by at least two donors. A nearest-neighbor algorithm error-corrected the raw reads and collapsed the reads into unique sequences, merging closely related sequences to remove PCR and sequencing errors. To assign V, D and J gene segments, CDR3 sequences were aligned to IMGT reference sequences. Each retained sequence needed at least a six-nucleotide match to both a V gene segment and a J gene segment. Rearrangements were called productive when the CDR3 lacked stop codons and stayed in frame with V and J; all others were non-productive. Following IMGT convention, CDR3 was defined as the stretch from the second conserved V-encoded cysteine up to the conserved J-encoded phenylalanine. In an earlier analysis of more than 550 of the donors, sequences lacking an unambiguous match to a single V gene segment were excluded. An earlier analysis of a few hundred of the donors called V segments functional above 56.7% productive rearrangements and segregating when the between-donor standard deviation exceeded 5%. To diagnose cytomegalovirus status from the catalog of TCR beta chain sequences, a statistical classification framework was built. V and J gene assignment, in a later analysis, came from comparing TCR nucleotide sequences with IMGT/GENE-DB human TR gene sequences. In a later analysis, CDR3 sequences and most-parsimonious VDJ recombination scenarios were assigned using the TCRdist pipeline. A later analysis defined each TCR beta chain by its CDR3 amino acid sequence plus V-gene family, and excluded reads lacking a unique V-gene family. A later analysis removed 550 to 650 highly shared, low-generation-probability nucleotide sequences to deal with suspected cross-contamination and a sequencing artifact. For each public chain, a later analysis derived a clonal expansion index from normalized ranks of inferred template counts within each repertoire. A later analysis computed generation probabilities with a VDJ recombination model fitted to out-of-frame rearrangements, and checked the results against IGoR. Hypergeometric tests were used in a later analysis to score TCR-TCR, TCR-HLA and TCR-CMV co-occurrence, with a repertoire-size bias correction applied to the TCR pairs. A later analysis estimated false discovery rates by permuting HLA or CMV assignments 20 times. In a later analysis, co-occurring TCRs were grouped with DBSCAN, and TCRdist sequence similarity was added when clustering was performed within HLA-allele-positive subsets. Repertoires with fewer than 30,000 or more than 120,000 public chains were left out of co-occurrence clustering, as were about five repertoires with anomalous nucleotide sharing. Not all clones reach the TCRdb copy of this immuneACCESS table, which keeps in-frame sequences only. Checked studies attribute under half of the gap to unresolved V genes and leave the rest unexplained. V, J and clone size are those of that table, while D and trimming were read from the DNA. The sample includes over 90,000 clones, with about 72% observed a single time. Together, the top ten hold around 19% of the sample.

What the authors observed across the whole study: HLA typing was unavailable for some donors at each locus, so association tests used only the typed subset. Across donors, most TCR sequences were observed very rarely, whereas some public TCRs were present in many individuals. Cytomegalovirus status was reported to be diagnosed by the classifier with high specificity and sensitivity in both the original and validation cohorts. Most CMV-associated TCR beta chains appeared to be HLA-restricted in a later analysis, and the HLA associations seemed to be driven largely by CMV exposure. A further reported finding was that TCR beta sequences accurately predicted the HLA-A and HLA-B alleles for most subjects in the first cohort. The study listed 164 TCR beta chains as associated with cytomegalovirus. For the cohort, immune exposure information was limited to CMV serostatus. Because counts were too low, 15 to 20 rarely observed V segments, including chromosome 9 orphons, were excluded from the earlier analysis of some 540 of the donors. In a later analysis, the rate of TCR association differed among HLA loci, with DRB1 alleles having the most associated TCRs and HLA-C alleles having the fewest. In vitro tests confirmed that a few of the cytomegalovirus-associated TCR beta chains recognize cytomegalovirus antigens. Only TCR beta chains were sequenced in this cohort, and the absence of alpha or paired-chain data limited detectable features. The presence/absence analyses assumed that sequencing depth was roughly uniform across donors, and that assumption may not be true. A cluster of highly shared sequence variants was judged likely to be a technical artifact of the sequencing pipeline. At a false discovery rate of 0.05, a later analysis linked around 15,000 TCR beta sequences to specific HLA alleles. The authors suggested that the approach could potentially be generalized to other disease states and immunological phenotypes. A later genetic analysis reported fewer N-insertions in productive TCRs among donors in an Asian-associated ancestry cluster than the approximately 670-donor mean. A later analysis reported that several top co-occurrence clusters appeared linked to parvovirus B19, influenza, CMV and Epstein-Barr virus. An association between a missense DCLRE1C variant and V-gene and J-gene trimming of TCR beta chains was found in a later genetic analysis and replicated in an independent cohort. Assigning TCR associations to individual alleles was difficult when HLA alleles, especially DR and DQ, strongly co-occurred. Correlated functional status among segregating V segments might reflect linkage disequilibrium, but an unknown experimental factor could not be ruled out. In a later analysis, HLA-associated TCR beta chains were found to be more clonally expanded and to have lower generation probabilities than equally common non-associated chains. An earlier analysis of around 500 of the donors showed that most TCR beta V segments appeared in productive rearrangements either about 87% or about 30% of the time, which broadly matched IMGT annotations.

The source of this sequence is a woman aged 55-70 years in good health and CMV-seropositive. The sequenced material came from PBMCs.

The nucleotide sequence reads TGTGCCAGCAGCCAACGGTCAGGGTTTAGGGTCGAGCAGTACTTC. It specifies CASSQRSGFRVEQYF. Rearrangement joined TRBV14 to TRBJ2-7; 5 matching bases give a weak D call of TRBD1. Including cysteine and phenylalanine, the CDR3 has 15 amino acids. This entry keeps only the CDR3 DNA: 45 bases, framed from base 1. The V end loses 2 bases and the J end loses 6 bases, and a stretch of 17 bases separates them. The germline V gene specifies SGHDN as CDR1 and FVKESK as CDR2.